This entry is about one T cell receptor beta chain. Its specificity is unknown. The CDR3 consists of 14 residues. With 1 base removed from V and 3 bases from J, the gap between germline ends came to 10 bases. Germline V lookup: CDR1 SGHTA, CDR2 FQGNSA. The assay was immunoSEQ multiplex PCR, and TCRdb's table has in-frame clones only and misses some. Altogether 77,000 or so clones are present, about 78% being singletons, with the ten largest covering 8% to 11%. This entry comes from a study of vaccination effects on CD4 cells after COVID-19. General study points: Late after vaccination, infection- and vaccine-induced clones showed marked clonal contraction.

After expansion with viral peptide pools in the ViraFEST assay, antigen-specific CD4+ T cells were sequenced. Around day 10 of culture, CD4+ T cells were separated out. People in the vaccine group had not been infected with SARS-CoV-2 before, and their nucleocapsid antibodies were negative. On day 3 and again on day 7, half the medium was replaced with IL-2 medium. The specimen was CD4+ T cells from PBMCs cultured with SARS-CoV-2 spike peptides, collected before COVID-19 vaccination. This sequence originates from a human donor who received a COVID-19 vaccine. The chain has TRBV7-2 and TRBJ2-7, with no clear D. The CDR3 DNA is TGTGCCAGCAGCTTAGGTCCCACAGTCTACGAGCAGTACGTC. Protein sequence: CASSLGPTVYEQYV.